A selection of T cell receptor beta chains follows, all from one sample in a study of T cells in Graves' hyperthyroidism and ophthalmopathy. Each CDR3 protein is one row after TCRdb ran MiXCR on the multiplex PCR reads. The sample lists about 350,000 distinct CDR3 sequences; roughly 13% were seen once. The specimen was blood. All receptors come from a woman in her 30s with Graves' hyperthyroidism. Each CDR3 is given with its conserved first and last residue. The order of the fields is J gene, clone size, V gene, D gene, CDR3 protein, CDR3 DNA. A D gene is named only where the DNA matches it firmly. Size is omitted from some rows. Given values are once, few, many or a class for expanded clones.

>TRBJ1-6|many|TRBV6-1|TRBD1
CASSYGDRGSSPLHF
TGTGCCAGCAGTTACGGTGACAGGGGTAGTTCACCCCTCCACTTT
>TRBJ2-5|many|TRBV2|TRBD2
CASSGRETQYF
TGTGCCAGTAGCGGGAGAGAGACCCAGTACTTC
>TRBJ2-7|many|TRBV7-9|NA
CASSLDRMGLTYEQYF
TGTGCCAGCAGCTTAGATCGTATGGGCTTAACCTACGAGCAGTACTTC
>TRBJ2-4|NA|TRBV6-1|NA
CASSPSVDLAKNIQYF
TGTGCCAGCAGCCCATCGGTGGACCTAGCCAAAAACATTCAGTACTTC
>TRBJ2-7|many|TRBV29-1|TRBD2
CSVVAGGPGQYF
TGCAGCGTTGTTGCGGGAGGCCCGGGGCAGTACTTC
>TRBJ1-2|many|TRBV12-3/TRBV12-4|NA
CAIGRNYGYTF
TGTGCCATCGGACGGAACTATGGCTACACCTTC
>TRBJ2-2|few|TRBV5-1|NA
CASTNQGGTGELFF
TGCGCCAGCACGAACCAGGGAGGCACCGGGGAGCTGTTTTTT
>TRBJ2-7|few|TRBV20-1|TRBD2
CSAAQIAGGLSGQYF
TGCAGTGCTGCACAAATAGCGGGGGGATTGAGCGGGCAGTACTTC
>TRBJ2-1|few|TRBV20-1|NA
CSCRIHEQFF
TGCAGCTGCCGTATCCATGAGCAGTTCTTC
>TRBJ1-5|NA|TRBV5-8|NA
CASSSLSSWPQHF
TGTGCCAGCAGCTCCCTGTCCAGCTGGCCCCAGCATTTT
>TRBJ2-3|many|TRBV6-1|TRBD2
CASSSRLAGVTDTQYF
TGTGCCAGCAGTTCCCGTCTAGCGGGAGTAACAGATACGCAGTATTTT
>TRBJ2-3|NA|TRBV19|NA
CASSISLAVTDTQYF
TGTGCCAGTAGTATCTCACTAGCAGTCACAGATACGCAGTATTTT
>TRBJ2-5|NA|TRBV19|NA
CASSSWERDQETQYF
TGTGCCAGTAGTTCCTGGGAGCGGGACCAAGAGACCCAGTACTTC
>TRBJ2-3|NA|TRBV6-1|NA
CASQEESTDTQYF
TGTGCCAGCCAAGAAGAGAGCACAGATACGCAGTATTTT
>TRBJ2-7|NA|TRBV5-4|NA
CASSSSQGGRDYEQYF
TGTGCCAGCAGCTCCTCCCAGGGCGGGCGAGACTACGAGCAGTACTTC
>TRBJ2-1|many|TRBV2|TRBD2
CASSEDRTSGRVNNEQFF
TGTGCCAGCAGTGAAGATCGGACTAGCGGGAGGGTCAACAATGAGCAGTTCTTC
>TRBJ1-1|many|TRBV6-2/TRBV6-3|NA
CASSYAGVTEAFF
TGTGCCAGCAGTTACGCAGGGGTCACTGAAGCTTTCTTT
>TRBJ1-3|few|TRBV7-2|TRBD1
CASSFLGQGRNTIYF
TGTGCCAGCAGCTTCTTAGGACAGGGGAGAAACACCATATATTTT
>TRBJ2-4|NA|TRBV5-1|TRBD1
CASSGTGSGNIQYF
TGCGCCAGCAGCGGGACAGGCTCAGGGAACATTCAGTACTTC
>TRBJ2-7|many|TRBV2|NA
CASSGQVNYEQYF
TGTGCCAGCAGTGGACAGGTTAACTACGAGCAGTACTTC
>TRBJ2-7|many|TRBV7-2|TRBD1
CASSWRVTLGTGGYEQYF
TGTGCCAGCAGCTGGAGAGTGACCTTGGGGACAGGGGGCTACGAGCAGTACTTC
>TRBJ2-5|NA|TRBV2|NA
CASSTEVGETQYF
TGTGCCAGCAGTACGGAGGTCGGGGAGACCCAGTACTTC
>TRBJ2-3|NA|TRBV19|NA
CASRRLEGGDTQYF
TGTGCCAGTAGACGACTAGAGGGAGGAGATACGCAGTATTTT